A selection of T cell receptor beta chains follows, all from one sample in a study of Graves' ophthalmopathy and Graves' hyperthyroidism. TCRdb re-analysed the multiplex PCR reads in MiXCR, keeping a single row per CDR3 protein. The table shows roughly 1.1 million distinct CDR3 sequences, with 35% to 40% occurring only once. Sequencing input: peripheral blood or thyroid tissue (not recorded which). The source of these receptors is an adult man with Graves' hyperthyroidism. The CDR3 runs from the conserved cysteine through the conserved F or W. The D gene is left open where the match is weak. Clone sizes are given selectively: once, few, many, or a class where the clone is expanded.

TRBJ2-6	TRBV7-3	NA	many	CASSFFSSGANVLTF	TGTGCCAGCAGCTTTTTTTCTTCTGGGGCCAACGTCCTGACTTTC
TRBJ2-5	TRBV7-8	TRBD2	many	CASSLGLAEETQYF	TGTGCCAGCAGCCTCGGACTAGCGGAAGAGACCCAGTACTTC
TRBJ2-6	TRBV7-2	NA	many	CASTRESGANVLTF	TGTGCCAGCACCCGGGAGTCTGGGGCCAACGTCCTGACTTTC
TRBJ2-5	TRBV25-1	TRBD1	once	CASTPPPGTGTETQYF	TGTGCCAGCACGCCTCCCCCCGGGACAGGGACGGAGACCCAGTACTTC
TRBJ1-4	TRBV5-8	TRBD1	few	CASSETGTATNEKLFF	TGTGCCAGCAGCGAAACCGGGACAGCAACTAATGAAAAACTGTTTTTT
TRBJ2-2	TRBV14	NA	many	CASSQAIAGELFF	TGTGCCAGCAGCCAAGCTATCGCCGGGGAGCTGTTTTTT
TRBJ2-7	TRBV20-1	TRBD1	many	CSANKGTDTSYEQYF	TGCAGTGCTAACAAGGGGACAGATACCTCCTACGAGCAGTACTTC
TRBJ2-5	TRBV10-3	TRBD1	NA	CAIRAGQGKGETQYF	TGTGCCATCAGAGCGGGACAGGGGAAGGGAGAGACCCAGTACTTC
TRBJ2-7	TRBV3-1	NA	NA	CASSQDTGSSGEQYF	TGTGCCAGCAGCCAAGATACCGGTTCTTCCGGAGAGCAGTACTTC
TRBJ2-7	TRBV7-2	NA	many	CATGRSTNAYEQYF	TGTGCCACAGGGAGGTCCACGAACGCCTACGAGCAGTACTTC
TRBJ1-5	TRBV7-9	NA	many	CASSGQADSNQPQHF	TGTGCCAGCAGCGGCCAGGCGGATAGCAATCAGCCCCAGCATTTT
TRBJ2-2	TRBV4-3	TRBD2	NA	CASSPTGGPGGGELFF	TGCGCCAGCAGCCCCACGGGAGGGCCGGGTGGCGGGGAGCTGTTTTTT
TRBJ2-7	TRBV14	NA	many	CASSRWGLAYEQYF	TGTGCCAGCAGCCGTTGGGGCTTAGCCTACGAGCAGTACTTC
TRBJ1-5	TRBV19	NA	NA	CASSGRGTQPQHF	TGTGCCAGTAGTGGCAGGGGTACTCAGCCCCAGCATTTT
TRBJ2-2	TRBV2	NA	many	CASSEQNTGELFF	TGTGCCAGCAGTGAACAGAACACCGGGGAGCTGTTTTTT
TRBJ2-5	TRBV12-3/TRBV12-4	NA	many	CASSLEHGQETQYF	TGTGCCAGCAGTCTGGAGCACGGCCAAGAGACCCAGTACTTC
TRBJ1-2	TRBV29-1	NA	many	CSVGQGLSDGYTF	TGCAGCGTTGGACAAGGTCTTTCTGATGGCTACACCTTC
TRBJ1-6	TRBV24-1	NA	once	CATSKNTGSPLHF	TGTGCCACCAGCAAGAACACCGGTTCACCCCTCCACTTT
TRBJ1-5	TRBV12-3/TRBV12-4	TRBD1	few	CASSSGGGPDQPQHF	TGTGCCAGCAGTTCGGGAGGGGGCCCGGATCAGCCCCAGCATTTT
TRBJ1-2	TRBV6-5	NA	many	CASSYYGTYGYTF	TGTGCCAGCAGTTACTACGGGACCTATGGCTACACCTTC
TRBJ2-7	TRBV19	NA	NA	CASSTPGGIEQYF	TGTGCCAGTTCCACCCCCGGAGGGATCGAGCAGTACTTC
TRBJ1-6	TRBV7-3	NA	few	CASSTGDNYSPLHF	TGTGCCAGCAGTACAGGAGACAACTATTCACCCCTCCACTTT
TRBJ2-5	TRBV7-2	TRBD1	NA	CASSGHGTGGEYF	TGTGCCAGCAGCGGACACGGGACAGGAGGGGAGTACTTC
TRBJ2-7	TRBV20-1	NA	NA	CSADSGSTYEQYF	TGCAGTGCCGACTCCGGGAGCACCTACGAGCAGTACTTC
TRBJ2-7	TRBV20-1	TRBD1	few	CSAHPPAPGTGVYEQYF	TGCAGTGCCCACCCCCCGGCTCCAGGGACAGGGGTTTACGAGCAGTACTTC
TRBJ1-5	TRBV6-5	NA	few	CASSEAWAVSNQPQHF	TGTGCCAGCAGTGAAGCGTGGGCAGTTAGCAATCAGCCCCAGCATTTT
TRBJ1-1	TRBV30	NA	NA	CARDRMNTEAFF	TGTGCTAGGGACCGAATGAACACTGAAGCTTTCTTT
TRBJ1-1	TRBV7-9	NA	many	CASSRGTRTNTEAFF	TGTGCCAGCAGCCGAGGGACGAGAACAAACACTGAAGCTTTCTTT
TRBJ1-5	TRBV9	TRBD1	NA	CASSVDGGGQGIQPQHF	TGTGCCAGCAGCGTAGACGGGGGGGGACAGGGGATACAGCCCCAGCATTTT
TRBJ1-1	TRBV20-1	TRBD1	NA	CSARGGTGRRDTEAFF	TGCAGTGCTAGAGGTGGGACAGGGAGGCGGGACACTGAAGCTTTCTTT
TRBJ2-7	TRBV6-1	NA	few	CASSEEGEDRSIYEQYF	TGTGCCAGCAGTGAAGAGGGGGAGGACAGATCCATCTACGAGCAGTACTTC
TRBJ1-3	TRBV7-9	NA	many	CASSLDGQISGNTIYF	TGTGCCAGCAGCTTAGACGGTCAGATCTCTGGAAACACCATATATTTT
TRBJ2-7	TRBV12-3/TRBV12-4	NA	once	CASSPASYEQNF	TGTGCCAGCAGCCCCGCTAGCTACGAGCAGAACTTC
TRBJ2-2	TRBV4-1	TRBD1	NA	CASSQRTGVGNTGELFF	TGCGCCAGCAGCCAGAGGACAGGGGTCGGGAACACCGGGGAGCTGTTTTTT
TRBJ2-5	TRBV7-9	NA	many	CASSLKRQVNSQETQYF	TGTGCCAGCAGCTTAAAAAGGCAGGTCAACAGTCAAGAGACCCAGTACTTC
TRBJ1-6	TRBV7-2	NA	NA	CASRRTVLSGGGSPLHF	TGTGCCAGCAGGCGGACGGTGTTGTCGGGGGGGGGATCACCCCTCCACTTT
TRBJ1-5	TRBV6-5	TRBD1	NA	CASSDGTGAKQPQHF	TGTGCCAGCAGTGACGGGACAGGCGCTAAACAGCCCCAGCATTTT
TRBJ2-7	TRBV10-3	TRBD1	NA	CASSPQPGTGGRGLDEQYF	TGTGCCAGCAGTCCCCAACCCGGGACAGGGGGTAGGGGGCTTGACGAGCAGTACTTC
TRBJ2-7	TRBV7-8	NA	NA	CASSVRTGRDEQYF	TGCGCCAGCAGCGTCCGGACAGGGAGGGACGAGCAGTACTTC
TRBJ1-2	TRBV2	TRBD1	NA	CANPTRTGVYGYTF	TGTGCCAACCCGACGCGGACAGGGGTCTATGGCTACACCTTC
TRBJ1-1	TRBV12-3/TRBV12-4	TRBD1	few	CASSFGTGGSLNTEAFF	TGTGCCAGCAGTTTCGGGACAGGAGGATCCTTGAACACTGAAGCTTTCTTT
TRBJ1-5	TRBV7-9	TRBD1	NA	CASSLWDRGKYSNQPQHF	TGTGCCAGCAGTTTATGGGACAGGGGGAAATATAGCAATCAGCCCCAGCATTTT
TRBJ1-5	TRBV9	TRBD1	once	CASNGQGHWQPQHF	TGTGCCAGCAATGGACAGGGGCATTGGCAGCCCCAGCATTTT
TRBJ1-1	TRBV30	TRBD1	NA	CAWTQTGGAFF	TGTGCCTGGACCCAGACAGGGGGTGCTTTCTTT
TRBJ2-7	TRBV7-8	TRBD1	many	CASSHPSAGQGAYEQYF	TGTGCCAGCAGCCATCCTTCAGCGGGACAGGGAGCCTACGAGCAGTACTTC
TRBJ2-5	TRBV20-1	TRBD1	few	CSARGMGQGKETQYF	TGCAGTGCTAGGGGTATGGGACAGGGGAAAGAGACCCAGTACTTC
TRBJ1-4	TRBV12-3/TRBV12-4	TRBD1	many	CASSPDRVREKLFF	TGTGCCAGCAGTCCCGACAGGGTCAGAGAAAAACTGTTTTTT
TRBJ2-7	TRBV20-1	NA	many	CSPSTGDEQYF	TGCAGTCCTTCCACGGGCGACGAGCAGTACTTC
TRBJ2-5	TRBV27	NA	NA	CASSLSQGRWEETQYF	TGTGCCAGCAGTTTGTCACAGGGGAGGTGGGAAGAGACCCAGTACTTC
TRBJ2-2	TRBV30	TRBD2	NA	CAWSRLGLAVVELFF	TGTGCCTGGAGTAGGCTAGGACTAGCGGTTGTGGAGCTGTTTTTT
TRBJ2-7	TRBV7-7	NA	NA	CASTSSGWPYEQYF	TGTGCCAGCACCTCCTCAGGGTGGCCCTACGAGCAGTACTTC
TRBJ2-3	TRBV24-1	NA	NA	CATSDPRSRPSTDTQYF	TGTGCCACCAGTGACCCAAGGAGTCGTCCCAGCACAGATACGCAGTATTTT
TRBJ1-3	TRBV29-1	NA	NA	CSVEDRADSGNTIYF	TGCAGCGTTGAAGATCGGGCGGACTCTGGAAACACCATATATTTT
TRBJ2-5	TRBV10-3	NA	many	CAISDKGETQYF	TGTGCCATCAGTGACAAGGGGGAGACCCAGTACTTC
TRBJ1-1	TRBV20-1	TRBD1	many	CSARDQGGTEAFF	TGCAGTGCTAGAGATCAGGGGGGCACTGAAGCTTTCTTT
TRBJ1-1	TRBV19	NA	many	CASSARGKSTEAFF	TGTGCCAGTAGTGCGAGGGGGAAGTCCACTGAAGCTTTCTTT
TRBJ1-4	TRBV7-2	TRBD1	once	CASSTPPGTGDEKLFF	TGTGCCAGCAGCACGCCCCCCGGGACAGGGGATGAAAAACTGTTTTTT
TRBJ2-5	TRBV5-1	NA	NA	CASSLDSRFQETQYF	TGCGCCAGCAGCTTGGACAGTAGATTCCAAGAGACCCAGTACTTC
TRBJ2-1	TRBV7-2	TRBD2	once	CASSFWTSGGAYNEQFF	TGTGCCAGCAGCTTTTGGACTAGCGGGGGGGCCTACAATGAGCAGTTCTTC